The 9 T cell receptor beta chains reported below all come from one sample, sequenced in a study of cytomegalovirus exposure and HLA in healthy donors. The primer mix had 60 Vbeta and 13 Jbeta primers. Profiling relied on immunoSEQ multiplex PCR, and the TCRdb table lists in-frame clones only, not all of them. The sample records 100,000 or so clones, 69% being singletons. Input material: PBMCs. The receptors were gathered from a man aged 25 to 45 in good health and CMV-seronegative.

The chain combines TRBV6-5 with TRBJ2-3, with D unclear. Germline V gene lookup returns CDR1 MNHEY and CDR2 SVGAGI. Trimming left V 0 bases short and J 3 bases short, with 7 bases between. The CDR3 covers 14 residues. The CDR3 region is CASSYSSQTDTQYF. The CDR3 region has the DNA TGTGCCAGCAGTTACTCCTCACAGACAGATACGCAGTATTTT.

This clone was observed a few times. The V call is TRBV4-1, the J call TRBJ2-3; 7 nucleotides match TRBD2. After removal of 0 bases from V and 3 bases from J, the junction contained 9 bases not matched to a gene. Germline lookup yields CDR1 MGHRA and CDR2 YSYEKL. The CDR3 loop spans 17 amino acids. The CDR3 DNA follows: TGCGCCAGCAGCCAAGATCTGATGGGGCGGGGGACAGATACGCAGTATTTT. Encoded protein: CASSQDLMGRGTDTQYF.

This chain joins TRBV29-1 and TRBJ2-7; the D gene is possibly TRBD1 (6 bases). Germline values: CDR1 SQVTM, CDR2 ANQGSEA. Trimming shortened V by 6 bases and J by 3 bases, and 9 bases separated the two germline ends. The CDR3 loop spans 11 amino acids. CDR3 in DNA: TGCAGCGTCCGGGACAACTACGAGCAGTACTTC. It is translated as CSVRDNYEQYF.

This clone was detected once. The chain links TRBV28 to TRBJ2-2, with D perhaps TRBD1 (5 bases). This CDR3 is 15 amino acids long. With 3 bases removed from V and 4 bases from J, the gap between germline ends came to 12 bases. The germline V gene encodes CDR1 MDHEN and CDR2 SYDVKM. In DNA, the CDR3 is TGTGCCAGCAGTTTTGTCAGGGCCGGCACCGGGGAGCTGTTTTTT. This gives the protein CASSFVRAGTGELFF.

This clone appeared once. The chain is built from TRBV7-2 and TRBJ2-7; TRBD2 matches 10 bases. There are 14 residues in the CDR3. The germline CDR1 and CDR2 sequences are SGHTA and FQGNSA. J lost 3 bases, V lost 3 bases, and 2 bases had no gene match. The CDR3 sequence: CASSLGTSDYEQYF. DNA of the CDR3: TGTGCCAGCAGCTTGGGGACTAGCGACTACGAGCAGTACTTC.

The CDR3 coding sequence is TGCGCCAGCAGCTTGGCCCTACAGGTCTCTAACTATGGCTACACCTTC. Protein sequence: CASSLALQVSNYGYTF. The rearrangement links TRBV5-1 to TRBJ1-2; D might be TRBD1 (5 bases). V gave up 0 bases and J gave up 0 bases, with 12 bases separating them. The CDR3 sequence is 16 residues long. Germline CDR1 and CDR2: SGHRS and YFSETQ.

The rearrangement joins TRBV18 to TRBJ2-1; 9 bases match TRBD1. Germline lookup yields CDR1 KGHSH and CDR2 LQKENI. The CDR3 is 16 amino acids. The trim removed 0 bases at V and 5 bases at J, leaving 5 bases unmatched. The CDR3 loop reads CASSPPLGQGNNEQFF. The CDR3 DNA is TGTGCCAGCTCACCACCCCTGGGACAGGGAAACAATGAGCAGTTCTTC. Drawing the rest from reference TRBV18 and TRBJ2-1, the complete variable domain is NAGVMQNPRHLVRRRGQEARLRCSPMKGHSHVYWYRQLPEEGLKFMVYLQKENIIDESGMPKERFSAEFPKEGPSILRIQQVVRGDSAAYFCASSPPLGQGNNEQFFGPGTRLTVL.

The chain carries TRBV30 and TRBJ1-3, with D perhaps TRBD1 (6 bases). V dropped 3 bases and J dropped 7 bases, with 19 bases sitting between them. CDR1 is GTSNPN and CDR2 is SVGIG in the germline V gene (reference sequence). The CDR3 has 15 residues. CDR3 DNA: TGTGCCTGGAGAAGGAGAGAACAGGGCCGGAACACCATATATTTT. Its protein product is CAWRRREQGRNTIYF.

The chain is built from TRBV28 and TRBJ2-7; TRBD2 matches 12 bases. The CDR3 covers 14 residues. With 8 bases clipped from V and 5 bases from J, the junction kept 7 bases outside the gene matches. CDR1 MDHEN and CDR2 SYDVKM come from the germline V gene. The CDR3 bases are TGTGCCAGCCGGACTAGCGGGAAAGTGAACGAGCAGTACTTC. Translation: CASRTSGKVNEQYF.